This T cell receptor beta chain derives from a study of blood T cell repertoires in COVID-19. Study at large: The samples span acute and convalescent COVID-19 from the United States, Italy and Spain. Sample material is recorded as cDNA or gDNA derived from T cells, B-cell-depleted T cells, or PBMCs.

The CDR3 loop spans 14 amino acids. Germline lookup yields CDR1 KGHSH and CDR2 LQKENI. Trimming shortened V by 5 bases and J by 2 bases, and 13 bases separated the two germline ends. The data were produced by immunoSEQ multiplex PCR, yet TCRdb's version contains in-frame clones alone and is incomplete. The sample lists approximately 80,000 clones, about 79% occurring once. This clonotype originated in a human donor in a cohort sampled during active COVID-19. This sequence joins TRBV18 and TRBJ2-7; D is perhaps TRBD2 (7 bases). Sequencing was performed on peripheral blood. CDR3 sequence (DNA): TGTGCCAGCTCAAAGCGGGACAAAGCCTACGAGCAGTACTTC. Translating gives CASSKRDKAYEQYF.